The rows below give T cell receptor beta chains drawn from one sample of a study of blood T cell repertoires in COVID-19. Sequencing was performed with immunoSEQ multiplex PCR; in TCRdb, only in-frame clones are kept and a portion is missing. The table lists around 180,000 clones, around 80% of them singletons. The sample consisted of peripheral blood. These receptors originate from a human donor in a cohort sampled during active COVID-19. Each CDR3 is given with its conserved first and last residue. A D gene is named only where the DNA matches it firmly. Expanded clones get a size class; other rows say once, few or many, or leave the size out.

cdr3_length,j_call,v_call,d_call,clone_size,cdr3_nt,cdr3_aa
12,TRBJ1-2,TRBV2,NA,NA,TGTGCCGGGAGGGGTGCTAACTATGGCTACACCTTC,CAGRGANYGYTF
13,TRBJ2-6,TRBV2,NA,NA,TGTGCCAGCCCCAGGACTGGGGCCAACGTCCTGACTTTC,CASPRTGANVLTF
11,TRBJ2-7,TRBV5-4,NA,NA,TGTGCCAGCAGCCAGGGCTACGAGCAGTACTTC,CASSQGYEQYF
14,TRBJ1-1,TRBV19,NA,few,TGTGCCAGTACCGATGGCAGGGAAATGACTGAAGCTTTCTTT,CASTDGREMTEAFF
13,TRBJ1-5,TRBV6-5,TRBD1,NA,TGTGCCACCGGAGGACAGGGAGGTCAGCCCCAGCATTTT,CATGGQGGQPQHF
14,TRBJ2-6,TRBV29-1,NA,NA,TGCAGCGTTGGTTATCTTTCTGGGGCCAACGTCCTGACTTTC,CSVGYLSGANVLTF
16,TRBJ1-6,TRBV9,TRBD1,NA,TGTGCCAGCAGCCCCACGGGACAGGGGTATAATTCACCCCTCCACTTT,CASSPTGQGYNSPLHF
12,TRBJ2-7,TRBV9,TRBD1,NA,TGTGCCAGCAGCGGTACAGGGGACGAGCAGTACTTC,CASSGTGDEQYF
13,TRBJ1-4,TRBV2,NA,NA,TGTGCCAGCAGCCAGGACAGAGGTGAAAAACTGTTTTTT,CASSQDRGEKLFF
13,TRBJ2-7,TRBV20-1,TRBD1,NA,TGCAGTGCTAGTGGGACAGAGTCCTACGAGCAGTACTTC,CSASGTESYEQYF
14,TRBJ1-2,TRBV4-2,TRBD1,NA,TGTGCCAGCAGCCATGTCACAGGGGCGAATGGCTACACCTTC,CASSHVTGANGYTF
15,TRBJ1-2,TRBV29-1,TRBD1,NA,TGCAGCGTTGAAAACCCCGGGACAGGGGACTATGGCTACACCTTC,CSVENPGTGDYGYTF
15,TRBJ2-7,TRBV27,TRBD2,NA,TGTGCCAGCAGTTTGAGTGTGGGGGGGTTAAGGGAGCAGTACTTC,CASSLSVGGLREQYF
15,TRBJ1-6,TRBV5-4,NA,NA,TGTGCCAGCAGCCCCACCATACAGGGTTCTTCACCCCTCCACTTT,CASSPTIQGSSPLHF
17,TRBJ2-1,TRBV5-4,NA,NA,TGTGCCAGCAGCTTGGCTTTCGGGGGGCCCTCCTACAATGAGCAGTTCTTC,CASSLAFGGPSYNEQFF
16,TRBJ1-2,TRBV29-1,NA,NA,TGCAGCGTTGAAGAGGTTGCGGCCCCCTCGGGGGGCCGCTACACCTTC,CSVEEVAAPSGGRYTF
17,TRBJ2-3,TRBV2,TRBD2,NA,TGTGCCAGCACTACCGGGACTAGCGGGGGGGCATCGGATACGCAGTATTTT,CASTTGTSGGASDTQYF
14,TRBJ1-5,TRBV9,NA,NA,TGTGCCAGCGGGGCATCCTATAGCAATCAGCCCCAGCATTTT,CASGASYSNQPQHF
14,TRBJ2-5,TRBV3-1/TRBV3-2,TRBD1,NA,TGTGCCAGCAGCCGACAGGGGCGCCGGGAGACCCAGTACTTC,CASSRQGRRETQYF
16,TRBJ2-1,TRBV20-1,TRBD2,NA,TGCAGTGCTAGTCCGACTAGCGGGGGGGATTACAATGAGCAGTTCTTC,CSASPTSGGDYNEQFF
15,TRBJ2-7,TRBV5-5,NA,NA,TGTGCCAGCAGCTTGGGGGCCGGTCTGGGCTACGAGCAGTACTTC,CASSLGAGLGYEQYF
13,TRBJ1-1,TRBV28,NA,NA,TGTGCCAGCAGCCTACTTCAGGGTTCTGAAGCTTTCTTT,CASSLLQGSEAFF
14,TRBJ2-7,TRBV3-1/TRBV3-2,TRBD2,NA,TGTGCCAGCAGCCAATGGCGGGGGGGATTCGAGCAGTACTTC,CASSQWRGGFEQYF
17,TRBJ2-3,TRBV4-1,TRBD2,once,TGCGCCAGCAGCCAAGGAGGACTAGCGGGGGGGCCCGATACGCAGTATTTT,CASSQGGLAGGPDTQYF
16,TRBJ1-1,TRBV5-1,NA,few,TGCGCCAGCAGCTTGGGGGTGGAGTTCATGAACACTGAAGCTTTCTTT,CASSLGVEFMNTEAFF